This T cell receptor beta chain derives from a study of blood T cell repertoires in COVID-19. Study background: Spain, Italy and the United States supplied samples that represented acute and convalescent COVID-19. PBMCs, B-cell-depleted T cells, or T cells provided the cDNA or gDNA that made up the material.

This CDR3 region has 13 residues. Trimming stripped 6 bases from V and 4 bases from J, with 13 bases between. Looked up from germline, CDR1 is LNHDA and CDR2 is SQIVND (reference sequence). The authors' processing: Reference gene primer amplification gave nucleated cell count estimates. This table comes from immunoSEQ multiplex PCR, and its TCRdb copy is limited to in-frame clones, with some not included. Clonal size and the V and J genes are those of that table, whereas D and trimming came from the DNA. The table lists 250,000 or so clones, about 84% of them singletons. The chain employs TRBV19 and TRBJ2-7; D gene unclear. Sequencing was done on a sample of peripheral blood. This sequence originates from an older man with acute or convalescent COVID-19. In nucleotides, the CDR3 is TGTGCCAGTAGCCTATTTGGAGCTTACGAGCAGTACTTC. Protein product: CASSLFGAYEQYF.